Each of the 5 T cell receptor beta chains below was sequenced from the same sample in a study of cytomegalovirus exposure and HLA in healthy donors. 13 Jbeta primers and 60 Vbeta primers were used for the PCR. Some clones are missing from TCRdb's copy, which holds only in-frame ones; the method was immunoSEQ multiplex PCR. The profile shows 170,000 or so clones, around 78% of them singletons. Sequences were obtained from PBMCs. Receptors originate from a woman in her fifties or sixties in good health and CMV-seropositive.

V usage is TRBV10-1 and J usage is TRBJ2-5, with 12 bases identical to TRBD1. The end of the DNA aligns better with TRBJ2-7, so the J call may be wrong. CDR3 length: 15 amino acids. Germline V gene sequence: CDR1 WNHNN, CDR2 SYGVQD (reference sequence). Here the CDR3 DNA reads TGCGCCAGCAGTGTCGGGACAGGGGGCTCGTACGAGCAGTACTTC. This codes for CASSVGTGGSYEQYF.

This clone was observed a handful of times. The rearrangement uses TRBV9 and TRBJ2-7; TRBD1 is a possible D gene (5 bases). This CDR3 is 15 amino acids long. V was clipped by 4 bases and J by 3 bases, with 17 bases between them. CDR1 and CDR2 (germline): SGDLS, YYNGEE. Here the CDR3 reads CASSPSRVWGYEQYF. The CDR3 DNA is TGTGCCAGCAGCCCCTCCAGGGTATGGGGCTACGAGCAGTACTTC.

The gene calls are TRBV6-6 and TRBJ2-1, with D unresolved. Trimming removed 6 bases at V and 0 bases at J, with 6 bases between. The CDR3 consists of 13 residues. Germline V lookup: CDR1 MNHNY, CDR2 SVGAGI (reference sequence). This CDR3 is CASRQSSYNEQFF. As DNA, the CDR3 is TGTGCCAGCAGACAGAGCTCCTACAATGAGCAGTTCTTC.

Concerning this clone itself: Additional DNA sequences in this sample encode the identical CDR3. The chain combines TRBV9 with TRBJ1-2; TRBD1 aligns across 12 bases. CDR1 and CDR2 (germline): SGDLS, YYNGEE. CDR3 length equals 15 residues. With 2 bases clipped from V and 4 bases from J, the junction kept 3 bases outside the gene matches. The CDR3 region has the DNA TGTGCCAGCAGCGTGGGACAGGGGGCGCGCTATGGCTACACCTTC. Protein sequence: CASSVGQGARYGYTF.

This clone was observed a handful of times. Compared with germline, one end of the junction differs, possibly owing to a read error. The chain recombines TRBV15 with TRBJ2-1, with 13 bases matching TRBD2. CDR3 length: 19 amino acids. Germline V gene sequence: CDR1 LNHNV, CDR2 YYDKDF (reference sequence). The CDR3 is CATSGELAGGMSSYNEQFF. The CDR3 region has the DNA TGTGCCACCAGCGGAGAACTAGCGGGGGGGATGAGCTCCTACAATGAGCAGTTCTTC.